The T cell receptor beta chain under discussion was sequenced for a study of blood T cell repertoires in COVID-19. Across the study: Acute and convalescent COVID-19 specimens originated in the United States, Italy and Spain. PBMCs, B-cell-depleted T cells, or T cells provided the cDNA or gDNA that made up the material.

The CDR3 sequence is 13 residues long. In germline, CDR1 is SQVTM, CDR2 ANQGSEA. With 8 bases removed from V and 1 base from J, the gap between germline ends came to 14 bases. In the authors' methods: Reference gene primer amplification yielded estimated nucleated cell counts. Libraries were prepared by immunoSEQ multiplex PCR; TCRdb keeps only in-frame clonotypes and omits some of them. V and J calls and clone size are those listed in that table; D and trimming were worked out from the DNA. The table shows 40,000 to 60,000 clones, with about 88% occurring only once. Sequenced: peripheral blood. The TCR sequence derives from a man between 50 and 59 years old with active COVID-19. The chain carries TRBV29-1 and TRBJ1-1, with a tentative D call TRBD1 (5 bases). In DNA form, the CDR3 reads TGCAGCTTTCGCGGCGGGGGGAACACTGAAGCTTTCTTT. Its protein is CSFRGGGNTEAFF. Combining the CDR3 with reference TRBV29-1 and TRBJ1-1 gives the whole variable domain SAVISQKPSRDICQRGTSLTIQCQVDSQVTMMFWYRQQPGQSLTLIATANQGSEATYESGFVIDKFPISRPNLTFSTLTVSNMSPEDSSIYLCSFRGGGNTEAFFGQGTRLTVV.